Listed below are T cell receptor beta chains from one sample, sequenced in a study of response to subunit inactivated influenza vaccine. MiXCR, applied by TCRdb to the RT-PCR reads, yields one record per CDR3 protein. This table has about 780,000 distinct CDR3 sequences, around 20% appearing once. Sequenced here: PBMCs from blood, sampled 5 to 6 days after vaccination. These receptors were collected from a man aged 45-65 years who received an inactivated influenza vaccine. Both conserved end residues are part of each CDR3. Fields, in order: clone size, J gene, V gene, D gene, CDR3 protein, CDR3 DNA. A D gene is named only where the DNA matches it firmly. Part of the rows lack a size; the others show once, few, many or a class for expanded clones.

clone_size: NA; j_call: TRBJ2-7; v_call: TRBV5-1; d_call: NA; cdr3_aa: CASSRKTDSYEQYF; cdr3_nt: TGCGCCAGCAGCCGGAAGACGGACTCCTACGAGCAGTACTTC
clone_size: many; j_call: TRBJ2-7; v_call: TRBV5-6; d_call: NA; cdr3_aa: CASSLENEQYF; cdr3_nt: TGTGCCAGCAGCTTGGAAAACGAGCAGTACTTC
clone_size: NA; j_call: TRBJ2-5; v_call: TRBV9; d_call: TRBD2; cdr3_aa: CASSVSSGVKETQYF; cdr3_nt: TGTGCCAGCAGCGTCTCTAGCGGGGTGAAAGAGACCCAGTACTTC
clone_size: NA; j_call: TRBJ2-5; v_call: TRBV4-3; d_call: NA; cdr3_aa: CASSHLGQAETQYF; cdr3_nt: TGCGCCAGCAGCCATTTGGGGCAGGCAGAGACCCAGTACTTC
clone_size: few; j_call: TRBJ2-5; v_call: TRBV7-2; d_call: NA; cdr3_aa: CASSKAGVREETQYF; cdr3_nt: TGTGCCAGCAGCAAAGCCGGGGTACGGGAAGAGACCCAGTACTTC
clone_size: many; j_call: TRBJ2-1; v_call: TRBV12-3/TRBV12-4; d_call: TRBD2; cdr3_aa: CASRTSGGAFEQFF; cdr3_nt: TGTGCCAGCAGGACTAGCGGGGGGGCCTTCGAGCAGTTCTTC
clone_size: NA; j_call: TRBJ2-1; v_call: TRBV5-1; d_call: NA; cdr3_aa: CASRLTGSSYNEQFF; cdr3_nt: TGCGCCAGCAGACTTACAGGGTCCTCCTACAATGAGCAGTTCTTC
clone_size: NA; j_call: TRBJ2-1; v_call: TRBV24-1; d_call: TRBD2; cdr3_aa: CATSDNSGSSYNEQFF; cdr3_nt: TGTGCCACCAGTGATAATAGCGGGAGCTCCTACAATGAGCAGTTCTTC
clone_size: few; j_call: TRBJ1-2; v_call: TRBV5-5; d_call: TRBD1; cdr3_aa: CASSHGTAFYGYTF; cdr3_nt: TGTGCCAGCAGCCACGGGACAGCCTTCTATGGCTACACCTTC
clone_size: few; j_call: TRBJ2-3; v_call: TRBV10-2; d_call: NA; cdr3_aa: CASVGWYSTDTQYF; cdr3_nt: TGCGCCAGCGTTGGCTGGTACAGCACAGATACGCAGTATTTT
clone_size: NA; j_call: TRBJ2-7; v_call: TRBV3-1; d_call: NA; cdr3_aa: CASSQTGLTYEQYF; cdr3_nt: TGTGCCAGCAGCCAGACAGGTCTAACCTACGAGCAGTACTTC
clone_size: NA; j_call: TRBJ2-3; v_call: TRBV2; d_call: TRBD1; cdr3_aa: CASSVDRTSTDTQYF; cdr3_nt: TGTGCCAGCAGTGTGGACAGGACTAGCACAGATACGCAGTATTTT
clone_size: NA; j_call: TRBJ1-3; v_call: TRBV7-2; d_call: TRBD1; cdr3_aa: CASSFRGTGSGNTIYF; cdr3_nt: TGTGCCAGCAGCTTTCGCGGGACAGGCTCTGGAAACACCATATATTTT
clone_size: once; j_call: TRBJ2-7; v_call: TRBV21-1; d_call: NA; cdr3_aa: CASTAGRGQRTYEQYF; cdr3_nt: TGTGCCAGCACCGCTGGACGGGGACAGCGTACCTACGAGCAGTACTTC
clone_size: few; j_call: TRBJ1-2; v_call: TRBV6-5; d_call: NA; cdr3_aa: CASSYYSGANYGYTF; cdr3_nt: TGTGCCAGCAGTTACTACTCCGGGGCTAACTATGGCTACACCTTC
clone_size: NA; j_call: TRBJ2-3; v_call: TRBV12-3/TRBV12-4; d_call: NA; cdr3_aa: CASSFTANTQYF; cdr3_nt: TGTGCCAGCAGTTTTACGGCAAATACGCAGTATTTT
clone_size: NA; j_call: TRBJ2-1; v_call: TRBV6-2/TRBV6-3; d_call: TRBD2; cdr3_aa: CASRPGLALAYNEQFF; cdr3_nt: TGTGCCAGCAGACCTGGACTAGCGTTAGCCTACAATGAGCAGTTCTTC
clone_size: few; j_call: TRBJ1-4; v_call: TRBV20-1; d_call: NA; cdr3_aa: CSASRHRDEKLFF; cdr3_nt: TGCAGTGCTAGTCGTCATCGGGATGAAAAACTGTTTTTT
clone_size: many; j_call: TRBJ2-2; v_call: TRBV9; d_call: NA; cdr3_aa: CASSATTPGTGELFF; cdr3_nt: TGTGCCAGCAGCGCCACAACTCCCGGGACCGGGGAGCTGTTTTTT
clone_size: NA; j_call: TRBJ1-2; v_call: TRBV4-1; d_call: NA; cdr3_aa: CASSQDRVSGYTF; cdr3_nt: TGCGCCAGCAGCCAAGACAGGGTTAGTGGCTACACCTTC
clone_size: few; j_call: TRBJ2-2; v_call: TRBV4-2; d_call: TRBD2; cdr3_aa: CASSQGLAGVLTGELFF; cdr3_nt: TGTGCCAGCAGCCAAGGGCTAGCGGGGGTTCTGACCGGGGAGCTGTTTTTT
clone_size: NA; j_call: TRBJ1-4; v_call: TRBV5-1; d_call: TRBD1; cdr3_aa: CASSRDSLNEKLFF; cdr3_nt: TGCGCCAGCAGCAGGGACAGTCTTAATGAAAAACTGTTTTTT
clone_size: few; j_call: TRBJ2-1; v_call: TRBV25-1; d_call: TRBD2; cdr3_aa: CASSEWGGTNEQFF; cdr3_nt: TGTGCCAGCAGTGAATGGGGGGGTACGAATGAGCAGTTCTTC